Each of the 21 T cell receptor beta chains below was sequenced from the same sample in a study of CD8+ T cells in alopecia areata. TCR sequencing used cDNA made by reverse transcription of extracted RNA. Produced via immunoSEQ multiplex PCR; TCRdb's table is partial and in-frame only. This table holds under 300,000 clones, roughly two thirds found once. This material consisted of CD4+ T cells sorted from blood, taken at week 0. These receptors all come from a human donor with alopecia areata.

This chain connects TRBV10-3 to TRBJ1-1; tentatively, D is TRBD1 (5 bases). The CDR3 contains 13 residues. Germline values: CDR1 ENHRY, CDR2 SYGVKD. V dropped 5 bases and J dropped 6 bases, with 13 bases sitting between them. CDR3 DNA: TGTGCCATCAGTAACTCAGGGTACGCTGAAGCTTTCTTT. This sequence encodes CAISNSGYAEAFF.

Comments on this clone: This specimen includes other DNA sequences encoding the same CDR3. As DNA, the CDR3 is TGCAGCGTGGCAGTGGGGGAGACCCAGTACTTC. It yields the protein CSVAVGETQYF. The chain is built from TRBV29-1 and TRBJ2-5; no definite D call. Trimming shortened V by 6 bases and J by 5 bases, and 10 bases separated the two germline ends. In germline, CDR1 is SQVTM, CDR2 ANQGSEA. The CDR3 covers 11 residues.

The chain carries TRBV20-1 and TRBJ1-2; the D gene is possibly TRBD1 (5 bases). Germline V gene sequence: CDR1 DFQATT, CDR2 SNEGSKA (reference sequence). The CDR3 length is 11 residues. Between the trimmed V and J ends, which lost 6 bases and 7 bases, there was a span of 12 bases. CDR3 amino acids: CSAGGEGGYTF. The CDR3 DNA reads TGCAGTGCCGGGGGAGAGGGTGGCTACACCTTC.

The J gene is TRBJ1-2, the V gene TRBV10-3; 7 nucleotides line up with TRBD1. Germline CDR1 and CDR2: ENHRY and SYGVKD. The CDR3 contains 13 residues. The V gene end was trimmed by 6 bases and the J gene end by 6 bases; junction bases not matched to a gene: 7. The CDR3 is CAIRGTAEDGYTF. Written as DNA, the CDR3 is TGTGCCATCAGGGGGACAGCAGAAGATGGCTACACCTTC.

The rearrangement links TRBV13 to TRBJ1-1; TRBD1 matches at 7 bases. V was clipped by 5 bases and J by 3 bases; unmatched bases: 12. CDR1 PRHDT and CDR2 FYEKMQ come from the germline V gene (reference sequence). The CDR3 consists of 16 residues. The CDR3 reads CASSQWDSWTHTEAFF. The CDR3, as DNA: TGTGCCAGCAGCCAATGGGACAGTTGGACGCACACTGAAGCTTTCTTT.

This rearrangement joins TRBV29-1 to TRBJ1-1; no definite D call. The CDR3 is made up of 10 amino acids. CDR1 and CDR2 from the germline V gene are SQVTM and ANQGSEA. Trimming pared 4 bases from V and 6 bases from J, leaving 6 bases between. CDR3 region: CSVGVAEAFF. The CDR3 bases are TGCAGCGTTGGGGTGGCTGAAGCTTTCTTT.

This clone has more than one count but fewer than ten. Other DNA sequences in the sample encode the same CDR3. The rearrangement links TRBV5-1 to TRBJ2-5, with D maybe TRBD1 (6 bases). V lost 4 bases and J lost 2, with 9 bases in between. Per the germline V gene, CDR1 is SGHRS and CDR2 is YFSETQ. This CDR3 comprises 13 residues. CDR3 nucleotide sequence: TGCGCCAGCAGCCGGACAGTACAAGAGACCCAGTACTTC. Amino acid sequence: CASSRTVQETQYF.

The rearrangement joins TRBV7-9 to TRBJ1-2; TRBD1 might be the D (6 bases). This CDR3 has 15 residues. Germline V CDR1 and CDR2: SEHNR, FQNEAQ (reference sequence). V shed 5 bases and J shed 0 bases, with 13 bases lying between them. CDR3 in amino acids: CASSGHRVANYGYTF. DNA of the CDR3: TGTGCCAGCAGCGGGCACAGGGTCGCTAACTATGGCTACACCTTC.

In its sample, this clone was seen many times. The CDR3 spells CASSRDRGRANTGELFF. In nucleotides, the CDR3 is TGTGCCAGCAGCCGGGACAGGGGGCGTGCGAACACCGGGGAGCTGTTTTTT. This rearrangement joins TRBV14 to TRBJ2-2; 12 bases align to TRBD1. This CDR3 comprises 17 residues. V lost 4 bases, J lost 0 bases, and 3 bases stayed unmatched. Germline V gene sequence: CDR1 SGHDN, CDR2 FVKESK.

The CDR3 loop is CASSVGLASEQYF. As DNA, the CDR3 is TGTGCCAGCAGTGTTGGGCTAGCGAGTGAGCAGTACTTC. The gene calls are TRBV2 and TRBJ2-7; possibly TRBD2 for D (6 bases). CDR1 and CDR2 from the germline V gene are SNHLY and FYNNEI. CDR3 length equals 13 residues. Trimming pared 4 bases from V and 7 bases from J, leaving 14 bases between.

The CDR3 reads CASSPYRGETQYF. CDR3 DNA sequence: TGCGCCAGCAGCCCCTACCGGGGGGAGACCCAGTACTTC. This chain links TRBV5-1 with TRBJ2-5; tentative D call: TRBD2 (6 bases). Germline V gives CDR1 SGHRS, CDR2 YFSETQ. This CDR3 comprises 13 residues. Deletions cut 4 bases from V and 5 bases from J, with 12 bases between. The entire variable domain, with the rest obtained from reference TRBV5-1 and TRBJ2-5, is as follows: KAGVTQTPRYLIKTRGQQVTLSCSPISGHRSVSWYQQTPGQGLQFLFEYFSETQRNKGNFPGRFSGRQFSNSRSEMNVSTLELGDSALYLCASSPYRGETQYFGPGTRLLVL.

This clone was counted only a few times. The chain combines TRBV7-9 with TRBJ2-5, with D unclear. The CDR3 consists of 12 residues. Trimming removed 4 bases at V and 2 bases at J, with 5 bases between. Germline V CDR1 and CDR2: SEHNR, FQNEAQ (reference sequence). The CDR3 region is CASSWVQETQYF. The CDR3 DNA reads TGTGCCAGCAGCTGGGTGCAAGAGACCCAGTACTTC.

For this clone: Other DNA sequences in the sample encode the same CDR3. This chain links TRBV25-1 with TRBJ2-3, with no clear D. V was clipped by 5 bases and J by 1 base, with 4 bases between them. CDR3 length: 12 amino acids. CDR1 and CDR2 from the germline V gene are MGHDK and SYGVNS. The DNA of the CDR3 is TGTGCCAGCAGTAGAGGCACAGATACGCAGTATTTT. Its protein product is CASSRGTDTQYF.

This clone was counted only a few times. V gene TRBV5-1 combines with J gene TRBJ2-1; D is ambiguous. Germline V gene lookup returns CDR1 SGHRS and CDR2 YFSETQ. The CDR3 has 14 amino acids. Deletions cut 0 bases from V and 6 bases from J, with 10 bases between. CDR3: CASSLADPRNEQFF. CDR3 sequence (DNA): TGCGCCAGCAGCTTGGCGGACCCTCGCAATGAGCAGTTCTTC.

This chain joins TRBV4-1 and TRBJ2-5, with a possible D match to TRBD2 (6 bases). V dropped 1 base and J dropped 3 bases, with 15 bases sitting between them. Looked up from germline, CDR1 is MGHRA and CDR2 is YSYEKL. The CDR3 is 16 amino acids. The CDR3 sequence is CASSQGTLAREETQYF. CDR3 nucleotide sequence: TGCGCCAGCAGCCAAGGGACTCTAGCGAGGGAAGAGACCCAGTACTTC.

The gene calls are TRBV14 and TRBJ2-7; tentative D call: TRBD1 (5 bases). The CDR3 covers 14 residues. V lost 4 bases and J 0 bases, leaving 10 bases between the germline ends. CDR1 and CDR2 from the germline V gene are SGHDN and FVKESK. As DNA, the CDR3 is TGTGCCAGCAGCCCTCGCAGGGTCTCCTACGAGCAGTACTTC. The encoded protein is CASSPRRVSYEQYF.

The chain recombines TRBV29-1 with TRBJ2-7; perhaps TRBD2 as D (5 bases). Germline CDR1 is SQVTM and CDR2 is ANQGSEA. Trimming stripped 5 bases from V and 7 bases from J, with 9 bases between. This CDR3 contains 10 residues. The CDR3 DNA reads as TGCAGCGTTCTATCGGGAGAGCAGTACTTC. The encoded protein is CSVLSGEQYF.

The sample holds a few counts of this clone. V usage is TRBV30 and J usage is TRBJ1-2; 7 bases are shared with TRBD1. Germline CDR1 and CDR2: GTSNPN and SVGIG (reference sequence). V gave up 2 bases and J gave up 4 bases; unmatched junction bases: 7. CDR3 length: 14 residues. Written as DNA, the CDR3 is TGTGCCTGGAGTAAAGGACAGGTTACCTATGGCTACACCTTC. Translating it yields CAWSKGQVTYGYTF.

The chain employs TRBV7-3 and TRBJ1-2; 8 nucleotides match TRBD1. Germline lookup yields CDR1 SGHTA and CDR2 FQGTGA. With V trimmed by 4 bases and J by 4 bases, 2 bases remained unmatched. The CDR3 loop spans 13 amino acids. The CDR3, as DNA: TGTGCCAGCAGCTCCGGACAGGGCTATGGCTACACCTTC. The encoded protein is CASSSGQGYGYTF.

The chain links TRBV9 to TRBJ1-4; D remains unclear. V shed 3 bases and J shed 2 bases, with 14 bases lying between them. The CDR3 is 16 residues long. CDR1 SGDLS and CDR2 YYNGEE come from the germline V gene. The chain's CDR3 is CASSATPSTTNEKLFF. CDR3 sequence (DNA): TGTGCCAGCAGCGCCACCCCCTCGACCACTAATGAAAAACTGTTTTTT.

This rearrangement joins TRBV4-2 to TRBJ2-5; 9 bases map to TRBD2. Germline V lookup: CDR1 LGHNA, CDR2 YNFKEQ. This CDR3 has 16 residues. V lost 1 base and J lost 5; bases outside the gene matches: 8. CDR3 region: CASSQGSSGATETQYF. In DNA, the CDR3 is TGTGCCAGCAGCCAAGGATCTAGCGGGGCGACGGAGACCCAGTACTTC.